The 9 T cell receptor beta chains below were found in one sample sequenced in a study. TCRdb independently ran MiXCR on the RT-PCR reads; one entry per CDR3 protein. Altogether about 680,000 distinct CDR3 sequences are present, approximately 15% being singletons, with the ten largest covering 3.6%. The specimen sequenced was memory CD4+ T cells from blood. The receptors were sampled from a female donor in good health, serving as a healthy control.

This clonotype showed up just a few times. The rearrangement uses TRBV11-2 and TRBJ2-3; perhaps D is TRBD1 or TRBD2 (5 bases each). V lost 7 bases and J lost 6, with 11 bases in between. The germline gives CDR1 SGHAT, CDR2 FQNNGV. The CDR3 has 12 residues. CDR3 DNA: TGTGCCAGCAACCGATGGGGGGATACGCAGTATTTT. Translated: CASNRWGDTQYF.

This clonotype showed up just a few times. The J gene is TRBJ2-1, the V gene TRBV24-1, with TRBD2 matching over 9 bases. The CDR3 totals 14 residues. V shed 9 bases, J shed 6 bases, and the junction held 8 bases outside the gene matches. CDR1 is KGHDR, CDR2 SFDVKD, per germline. The CDR3 here is CATEMAGGTNEQFF. In DNA form, the CDR3 reads TGTGCCACCGAAATGGCGGGAGGGACCAATGAGCAGTTCTTC.

This clonotype was found many times. V is TRBV27 and J is TRBJ2-7; D is possibly TRBD2 (5 bases). The V gene's germline CDR1 is MNHEY and CDR2 SMNVEV (reference sequence). Between the trimmed V and J ends, which lost 2 bases and 6 bases, there was a span of 17 bases. The length of the CDR3 is 15 residues. The DNA for the CDR3 is TGTGCCAGCAGTTTAACCCCCGCCGGGCGGGTCGAGCAGTACTTC. Protein sequence: CASSLTPAGRVEQYF.

The V call is TRBV12-3 or TRBV12-4, the J call TRBJ1-2; TRBD1 aligns across 8 bases. V lost 3 bases to trimming and J lost 5 bases; unmatched junction nucleotides: 11. This CDR3 has 16 residues. This CDR3 is CASSFGQGAASYGYTF. Here the CDR3 DNA reads TGTGCCAGCAGTTTCGGGCAGGGGGCCGCCTCATATGGCTACACCTTC.

Only a few counts were recorded for this clonotype. The chain links TRBV12-3 or TRBV12-4 to TRBJ2-7; 10 bases match TRBD1. This CDR3 has 12 amino acids. V lost 7 bases, J lost 6 bases, and 3 bases stayed unmatched. This CDR3 is CASTRDRGEQYF. For the CDR3, the DNA is TGTGCCAGCACCCGGGACAGGGGCGAGCAGTACTTC.

The chain recombines TRBV20-1 with TRBJ2-7; TRBD1 matches 9 bases. There are 12 residues in the CDR3. Germline CDR1 and CDR2: DFQATT and SNEGSKA (reference sequence). With 5 bases clipped from V and 7 bases from J, the junction kept 6 bases outside the gene matches. As DNA, the CDR3 is TGCAGTGCTCCAGGGACAGGGAAAGAGCAGTACTTC. Its translation is CSAPGTGKEQYF.

This clonotype has a handful of counts. The rearrangement links TRBV7-3 to TRBJ1-1; tentatively, D is TRBD1 (5 bases). V dropped 5 bases and J dropped 1 base, with 20 bases sitting between them. CDR1 and CDR2 (germline): SGHTA, FQGTGA. This CDR3 has 17 residues. The CDR3 nucleotides read TGTGCCAGCAGCCCAGGCCCGGGGGGATATGGGAACACTGAAGCTTTCTTT. Translated: CASSPGPGGYGNTEAFF.

This clonotype came up a few times. The V call is TRBV5-4, the J call TRBJ2-1, with TRBD1 as a possible D gene (6 bases). Germline V CDR1 and CDR2: SGHNT, YYREEE (reference sequence). Trimming took 2 bases from V and 7 from J, leaving 7 bases between them. CDR3 size: 12 residues. The CDR3, as DNA: TGTGCCAGCAGCTTCGGACAGAATGAGCAGTTCTTC. Amino acid sequence: CASSFGQNEQFF.

DNA for the CDR3: TGTGCCAGCAGCTTTTTAGGTTATGAGGCAGATACGCAGTATTTT. As protein: CASSFLGYEADTQYF. The V gene is TRBV7-6, the J gene TRBJ2-3; D not resolved. This CDR3 contains 15 residues. Germline CDR1 and CDR2: SGHVS and FNYEAQ. V lost 3 bases and J 4 bases, leaving 14 bases between the germline ends.